This note documents a single T cell receptor beta chain sequence. This clone was observed a single time. Its antigen target is currently unknown. The sample holds no much larger clone one base away, and base qualities are not on file. This sample is part of a study of blood T cell repertoires in COVID-19 (dated by TCRdb to the early 2020s). Regarding the complete study: Samples from collaborators originated in the United States, Italy and Spain and spanned both the acute and convalescent phases of COVID-19. The dataset comprised deeply sampled blood TCRbeta repertoires from subjects exposed to, actively infected with, or recovered from COVID-19. HLA class I and class II types, where available, came from metadata supplied by the sample provider rather than from assay-based typing. The prospective study material was composed of cDNA or gDNA derived from T cells, B-cell-depleted T cells, or PBMCs. Sample metadata almost always included a de-identified subject ID, COVID-19 status, age in years and sex. The repertoires were released in a freely available public database intended as a resource for research on the immune response to SARS-CoV-2. The samples were drawn from the first 160 participants of the ongoing ImmuneRACE study and from 1,254 subjects provided by 6 global collaborators.

The collaborating institutions used their own protocols to collect whole blood in K2EDTA tubes. For TCRbeta analysis, collaborator samples were shipped as frozen whole blood, as isolated PBMCs, or as DNA extracted from either sample type. What the work shows at the level of the full study, not this receptor alone: The quantity of clinical and demographic metadata differed by source and by participant and was supplied without curation.

Reading from cysteine to phenylalanine, the CDR3 counts 13 amino acids. Just CDR3 DNA is preserved here, 39 bases in frame from base 1. V and J lose 7 bases and 0 bases, and a span of 8 bases separates them. The germline V gene specifies KGHDR as CDR1 and SFDVKD as CDR2. TCRbeta CDR3 regions were amplified from genomic DNA by means of the immunoSEQ Assay, a bias-controlled multiplex PCR. For the original study's pipeline: Within the assay, amplification of reference gene primers was used to estimate how many nucleated cells each sample contained. Sequence reads were collapsed and filtered to measure the absolute abundance of every unique TCRbeta CDR3 rearrangement. For each sample, productive Simpson clonality was calculated as the square root of Simpson's diversity index across productive rearrangements. TCRdb carries this immuneACCESS record with in-frame sequences only. Its versions omit some clonotypes, under half of them owing to an unresolved V gene in the studies checked, with the rest unexplained. The V and J calls and clone size come from that table; D and trimming were worked out from the DNA. The sample records around 90,000 clones, approximately 92% of which are singletons. The ten biggest clones cover about 6.3% of the sample.

The sequence came from a woman aged 55 to 70 with active COVID-19. The specimen sequenced was peripheral blood. The chain is made from TRBV24-1 and TRBJ1-1; a confident D gene designation cannot be given. The encoded CDR3 is CATSNTVNTEAFF. The DNA reads TGTGCCACCAGCAATACGGTGAACACTGAAGCTTTCTTT.